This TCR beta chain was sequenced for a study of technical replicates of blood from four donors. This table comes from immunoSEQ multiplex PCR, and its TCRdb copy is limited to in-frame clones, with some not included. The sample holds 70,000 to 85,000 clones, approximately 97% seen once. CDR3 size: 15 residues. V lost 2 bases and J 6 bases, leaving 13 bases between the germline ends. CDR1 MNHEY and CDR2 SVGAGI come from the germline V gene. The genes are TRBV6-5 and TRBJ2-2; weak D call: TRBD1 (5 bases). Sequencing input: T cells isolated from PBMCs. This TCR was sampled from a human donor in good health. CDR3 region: CASSYRGWAAGELFF. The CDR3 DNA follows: TGTGCCAGCAGTTACAGGGGATGGGCAGCCGGGGAGCTGTTTTTT.